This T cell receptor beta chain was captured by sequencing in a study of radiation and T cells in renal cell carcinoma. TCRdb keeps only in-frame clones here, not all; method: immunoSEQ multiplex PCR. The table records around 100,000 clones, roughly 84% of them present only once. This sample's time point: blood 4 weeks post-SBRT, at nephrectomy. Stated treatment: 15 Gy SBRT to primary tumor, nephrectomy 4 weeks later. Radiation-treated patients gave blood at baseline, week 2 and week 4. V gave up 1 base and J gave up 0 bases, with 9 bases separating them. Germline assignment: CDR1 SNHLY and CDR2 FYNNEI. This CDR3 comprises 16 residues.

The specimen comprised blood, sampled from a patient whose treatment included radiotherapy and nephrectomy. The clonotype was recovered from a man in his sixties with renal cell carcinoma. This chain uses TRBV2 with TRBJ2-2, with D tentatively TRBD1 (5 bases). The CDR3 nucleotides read TGTGCCAGCAGTGAAGAGGGGTTCGCGAACACCGGGGAGCTGTTTTTT. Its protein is CASSEEGFANTGELFF.